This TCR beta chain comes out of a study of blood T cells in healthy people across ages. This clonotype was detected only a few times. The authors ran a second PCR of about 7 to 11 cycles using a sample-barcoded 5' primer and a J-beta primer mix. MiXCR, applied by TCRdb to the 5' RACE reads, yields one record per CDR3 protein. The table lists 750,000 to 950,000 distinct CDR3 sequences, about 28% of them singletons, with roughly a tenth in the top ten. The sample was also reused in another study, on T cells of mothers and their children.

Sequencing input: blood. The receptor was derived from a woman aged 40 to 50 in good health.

DNA of the CDR3: TGTGCCATCAGGGGGATGGGGAACACTGAAGCTTTCTTT. Its protein product is CAIRGMGNTEAFF. This chain connects TRBV10-3 to TRBJ1-1; D gene unclear. This CDR3 is built from 13 residues. Germline lookup yields CDR1 ENHRY and CDR2 SYGVKD. V was shortened by 6 bases and J by 1 base, with 9 bases between the two germline ends.